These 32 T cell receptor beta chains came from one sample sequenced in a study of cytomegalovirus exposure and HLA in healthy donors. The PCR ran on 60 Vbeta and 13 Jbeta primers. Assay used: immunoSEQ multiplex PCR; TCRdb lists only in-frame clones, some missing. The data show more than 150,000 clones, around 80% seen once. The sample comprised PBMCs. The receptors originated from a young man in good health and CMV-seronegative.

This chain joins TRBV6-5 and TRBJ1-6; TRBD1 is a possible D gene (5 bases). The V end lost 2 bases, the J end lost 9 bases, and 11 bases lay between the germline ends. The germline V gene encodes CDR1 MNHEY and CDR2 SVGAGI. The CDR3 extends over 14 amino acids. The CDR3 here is CASSYGGAGSPLHF. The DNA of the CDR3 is TGTGCCAGCAGTTACGGTGGGGCAGGTTCACCCCTCCACTTT.

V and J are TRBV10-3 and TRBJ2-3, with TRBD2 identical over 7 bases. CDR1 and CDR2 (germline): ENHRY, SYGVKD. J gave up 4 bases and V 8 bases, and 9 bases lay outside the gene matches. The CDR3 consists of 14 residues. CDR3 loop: CAISQGGSPDTQYF. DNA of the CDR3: TGTGCCATCTCCCAGGGAGGGTCCCCAGATACGCAGTATTTT.

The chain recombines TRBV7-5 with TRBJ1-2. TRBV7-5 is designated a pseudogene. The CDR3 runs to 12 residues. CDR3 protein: CARSLGLYGYTF. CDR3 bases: TGTGCCAGAAGCTTAGGTCTCTATGGCTACACCTTC.

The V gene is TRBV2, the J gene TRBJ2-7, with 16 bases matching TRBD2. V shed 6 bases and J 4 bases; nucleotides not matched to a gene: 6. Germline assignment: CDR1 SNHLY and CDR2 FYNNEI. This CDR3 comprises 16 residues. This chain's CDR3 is CASRGTSGGAGYEQYF. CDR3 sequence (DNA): TGTGCCAGCAGGGGGACTAGCGGGGGGGCCGGGTACGAGCAGTACTTC.

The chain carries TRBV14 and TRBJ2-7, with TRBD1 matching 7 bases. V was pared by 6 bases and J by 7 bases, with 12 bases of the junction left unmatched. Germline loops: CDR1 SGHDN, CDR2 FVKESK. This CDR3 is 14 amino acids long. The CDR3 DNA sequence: TGTGCCAGCAGTCTCCGCGGACAGGCCCCAGAGCAGTACTTC. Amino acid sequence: CASSLRGQAPEQYF.

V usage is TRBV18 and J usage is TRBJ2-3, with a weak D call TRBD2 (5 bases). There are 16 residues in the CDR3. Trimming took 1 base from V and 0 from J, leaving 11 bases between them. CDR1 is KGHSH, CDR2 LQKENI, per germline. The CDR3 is CASSPQLETSTDTQYF. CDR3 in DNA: TGTGCCAGCTCACCACAACTAGAGACTAGCACAGATACGCAGTATTTT.

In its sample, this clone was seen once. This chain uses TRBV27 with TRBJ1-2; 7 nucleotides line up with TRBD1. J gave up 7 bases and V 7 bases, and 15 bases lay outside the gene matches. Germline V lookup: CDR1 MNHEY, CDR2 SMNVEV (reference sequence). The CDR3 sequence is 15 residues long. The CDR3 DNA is TGTGCCAGCACCCCCCTCGGACAGGCGGAAGCTGGCTACACCTTC. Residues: CASTPLGQAEAGYTF.

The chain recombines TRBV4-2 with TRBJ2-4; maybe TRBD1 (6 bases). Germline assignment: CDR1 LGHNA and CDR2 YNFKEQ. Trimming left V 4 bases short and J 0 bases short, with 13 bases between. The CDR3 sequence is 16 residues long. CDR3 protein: CASSPRGQLAKNIQYF. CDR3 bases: TGTGCCAGCAGCCCCCGAGGACAGTTAGCCAAAAACATTCAGTACTTC.

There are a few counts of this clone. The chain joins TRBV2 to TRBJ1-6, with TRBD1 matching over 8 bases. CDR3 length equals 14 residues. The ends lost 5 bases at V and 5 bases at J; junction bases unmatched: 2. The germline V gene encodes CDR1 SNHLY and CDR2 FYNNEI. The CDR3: CASSRQGNNSPLHF. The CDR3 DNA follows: TGTGCCAGCAGTAGACAGGGGAATAATTCACCCCTCCACTTT.

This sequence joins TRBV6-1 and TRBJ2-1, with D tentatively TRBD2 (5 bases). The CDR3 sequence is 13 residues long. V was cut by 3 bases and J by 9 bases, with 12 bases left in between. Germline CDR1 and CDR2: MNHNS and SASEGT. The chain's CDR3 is CASSDGLNGEQFF. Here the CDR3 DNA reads TGTGCCAGCAGTGATGGACTGAACGGTGAGCAGTTCTTC.

For the CDR3, the DNA is TGTGCCAGCAGCGTAGACGGGAGGGGGGAGCAGTTCTTC. This codes for CASSVDGRGEQFF. The chain recombines TRBV9 with TRBJ2-1; 8 bases agree with TRBD2. The germline gives CDR1 SGDLS, CDR2 YYNGEE. Trimming took 0 bases from V and 10 from J; bases not matched to a gene: 3. The CDR3 has 13 amino acids.

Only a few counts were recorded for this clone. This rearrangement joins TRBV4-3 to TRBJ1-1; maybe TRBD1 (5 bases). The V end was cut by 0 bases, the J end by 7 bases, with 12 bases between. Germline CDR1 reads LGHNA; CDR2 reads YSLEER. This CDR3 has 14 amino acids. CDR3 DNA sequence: TGCGCCAGCAGCCAAGAGTCGGTGGGGGGTGAAGCTTTCTTT. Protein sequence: CASSQESVGGEAFF.

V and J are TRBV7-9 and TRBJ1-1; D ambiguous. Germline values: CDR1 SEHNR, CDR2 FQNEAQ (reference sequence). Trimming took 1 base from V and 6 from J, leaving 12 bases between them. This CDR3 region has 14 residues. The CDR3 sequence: CASSLELKAAEAFF. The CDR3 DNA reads TGTGCCAGCAGCTTAGAGCTAAAAGCGGCTGAAGCTTTCTTT.

CDR3 region: CASSHPGQGGSTDTQYF. For the CDR3, the DNA is TGTGCCAGCAGCCATCCTGGACAGGGGGGATCCACAGATACGCAGTATTTT. The chain combines TRBV4-2 with TRBJ2-3, with TRBD1 identical over 10 bases. The V and J ends lost 3 bases and 2 bases, in that order; junction bases with no gene match: 8. This CDR3 is built from 17 residues. Germline V CDR1 and CDR2: LGHNA, YNFKEQ.

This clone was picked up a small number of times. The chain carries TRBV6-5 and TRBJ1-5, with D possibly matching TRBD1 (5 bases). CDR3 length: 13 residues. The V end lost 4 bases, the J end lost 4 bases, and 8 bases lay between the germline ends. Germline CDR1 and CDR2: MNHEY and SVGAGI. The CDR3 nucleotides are TGTGCCAGCAGTTCCCAGGGTAATCAGCCCCAGCATTTT. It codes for CASSSQGNQPQHF.

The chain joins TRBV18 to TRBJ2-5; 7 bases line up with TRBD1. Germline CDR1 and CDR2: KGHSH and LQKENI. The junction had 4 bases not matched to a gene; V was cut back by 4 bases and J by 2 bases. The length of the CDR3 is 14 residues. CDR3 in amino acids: CASSRNRGQETQYF. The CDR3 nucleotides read TGTGCCAGCTCACGTAACAGGGGTCAAGAGACCCAGTACTTC.

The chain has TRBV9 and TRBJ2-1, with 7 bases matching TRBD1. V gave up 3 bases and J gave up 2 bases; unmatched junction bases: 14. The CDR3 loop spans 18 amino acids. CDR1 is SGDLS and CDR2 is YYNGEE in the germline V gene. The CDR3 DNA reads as TGTGCCAGCAGCGCACAGAACCCCGAGGGGGCCACCTACAATGAGCAGTTCTTC. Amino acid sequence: CASSAQNPEGATYNEQFF.

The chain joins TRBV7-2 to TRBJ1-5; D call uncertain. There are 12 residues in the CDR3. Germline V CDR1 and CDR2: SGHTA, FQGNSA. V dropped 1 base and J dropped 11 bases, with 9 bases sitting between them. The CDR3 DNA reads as TGTGCCAGCAGCTTAGTCTTCGGGGCCCAGCATTTT. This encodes CASSLVFGAQHF.

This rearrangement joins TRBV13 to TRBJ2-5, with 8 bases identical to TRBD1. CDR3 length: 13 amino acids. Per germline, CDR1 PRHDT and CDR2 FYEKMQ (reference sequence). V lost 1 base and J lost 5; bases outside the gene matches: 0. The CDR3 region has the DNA TGTGCCAGCAGCTTAGACAGGGGGGAGACCCAGTACTTC. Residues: CASSLDRGETQYF.

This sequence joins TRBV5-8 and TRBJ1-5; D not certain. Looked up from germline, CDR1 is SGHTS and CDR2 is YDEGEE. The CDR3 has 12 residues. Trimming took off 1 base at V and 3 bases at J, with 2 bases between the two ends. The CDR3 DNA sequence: TGTGCCAGCAGCTTGTACAATCAGCCCCAGCATTTT. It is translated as CASSLYNQPQHF.

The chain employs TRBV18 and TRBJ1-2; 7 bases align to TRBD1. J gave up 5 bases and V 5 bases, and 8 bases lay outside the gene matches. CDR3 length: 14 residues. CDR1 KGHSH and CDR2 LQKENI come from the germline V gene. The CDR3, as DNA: TGTGCCAGCTCAACGGGACAGTTCGCTTATGGCTACACCTTC. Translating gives CASSTGQFAYGYTF.

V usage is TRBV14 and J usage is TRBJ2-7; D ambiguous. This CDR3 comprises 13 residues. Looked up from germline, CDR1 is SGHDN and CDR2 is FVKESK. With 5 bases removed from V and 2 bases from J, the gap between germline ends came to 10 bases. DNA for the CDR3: TGTGCCAGCAGCGGGTGGGCCACCTACGAGCAGTACTTC. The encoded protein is CASSGWATYEQYF.

The chain's CDR3 is CASKSRGRAGELFF. As DNA, the CDR3 is TGTGCCAGCAAATCCAGGGGGCGCGCCGGGGAGCTGTTTTTT. The chain couples TRBV6-1 to TRBJ2-2; TRBD1 matches at 8 bases. Germline trimming cut 7 bases from V and 6 bases from J; bases unmatched to any gene: 7. The CDR3 length is 14 residues. Germline loops: CDR1 MNHNS, CDR2 SASEGT.

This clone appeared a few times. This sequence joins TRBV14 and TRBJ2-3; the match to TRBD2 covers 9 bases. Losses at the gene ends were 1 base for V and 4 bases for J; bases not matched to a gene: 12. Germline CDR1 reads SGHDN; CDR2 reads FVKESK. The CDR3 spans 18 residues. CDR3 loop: CASSQGVRLAGLADTQYF. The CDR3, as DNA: TGTGCCAGCAGCCAAGGGGTGAGGCTAGCGGGATTGGCAGATACGCAGTATTTT.

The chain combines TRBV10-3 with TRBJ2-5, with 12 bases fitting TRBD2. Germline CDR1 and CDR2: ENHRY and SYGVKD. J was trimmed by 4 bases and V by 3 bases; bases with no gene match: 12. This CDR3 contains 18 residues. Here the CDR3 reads CAISESLAGGMRGETQYF. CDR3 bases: TGTGCCATCAGTGAAAGCCTAGCGGGGGGGATGAGAGGAGAGACCCAGTACTTC.

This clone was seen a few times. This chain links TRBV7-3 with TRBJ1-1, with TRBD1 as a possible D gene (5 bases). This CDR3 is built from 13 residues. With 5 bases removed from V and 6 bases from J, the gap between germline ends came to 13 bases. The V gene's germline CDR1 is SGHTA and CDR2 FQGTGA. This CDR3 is CASSRGGKAEAFF. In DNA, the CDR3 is TGTGCCAGCAGCCGGGGGGGGAAGGCTGAAGCTTTCTTT.

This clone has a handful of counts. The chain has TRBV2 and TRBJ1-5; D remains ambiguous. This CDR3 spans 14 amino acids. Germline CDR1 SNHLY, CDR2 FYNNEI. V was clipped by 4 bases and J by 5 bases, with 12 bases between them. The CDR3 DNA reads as TGTGCCAGCAGTGTTGAGGGTGAGGATCAGCCCCAGCATTTT. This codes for CASSVEGEDQPQHF.

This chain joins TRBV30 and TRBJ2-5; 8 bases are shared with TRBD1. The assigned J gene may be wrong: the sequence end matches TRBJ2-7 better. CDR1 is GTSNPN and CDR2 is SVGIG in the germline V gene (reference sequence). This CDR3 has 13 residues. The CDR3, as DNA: TGTGCCTGGAGTGTGGGACAGGCCTACGAGCAGTACTTC. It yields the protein CAWSVGQAYEQYF.

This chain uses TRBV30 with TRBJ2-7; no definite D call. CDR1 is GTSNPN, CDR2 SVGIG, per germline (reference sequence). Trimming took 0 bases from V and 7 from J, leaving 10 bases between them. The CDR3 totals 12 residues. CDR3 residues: CAWSVVSIEQYF. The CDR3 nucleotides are TGTGCCTGGAGTGTGGTTAGTATTGAGCAGTACTTC.

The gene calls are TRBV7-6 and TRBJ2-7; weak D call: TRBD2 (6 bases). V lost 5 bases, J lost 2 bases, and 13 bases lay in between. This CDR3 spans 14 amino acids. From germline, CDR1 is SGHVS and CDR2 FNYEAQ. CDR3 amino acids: CASSRRTGAYEQYF. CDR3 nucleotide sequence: TGTGCCAGCAGCCGAAGGACGGGAGCCTACGAGCAGTACTTC. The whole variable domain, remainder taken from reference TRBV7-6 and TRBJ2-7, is GAGVSQSPRYKVTKRGQDVALRCDPISGHVSLYWYRQALGQGPEFLTYFNYEAQQDKSGLPNDRFSAERPEGSISTLTIQRTEQRDSAMYRCASSRRTGAYEQYFGPGTRLTVT.

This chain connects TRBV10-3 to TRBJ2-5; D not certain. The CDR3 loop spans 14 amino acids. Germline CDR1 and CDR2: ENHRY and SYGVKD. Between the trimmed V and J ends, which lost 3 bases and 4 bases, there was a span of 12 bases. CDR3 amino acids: CAISDRNEAETQYF. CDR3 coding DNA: TGTGCCATCAGTGATCGCAATGAGGCAGAGACCCAGTACTTC.

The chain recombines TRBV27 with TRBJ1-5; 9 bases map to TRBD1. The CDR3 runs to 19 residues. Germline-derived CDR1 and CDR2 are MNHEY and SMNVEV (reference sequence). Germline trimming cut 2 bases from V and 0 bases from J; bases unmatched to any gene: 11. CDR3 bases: TGTGCCAGCAGTTTAGACGTTGGGACAGGGACGGGTAGCAATCAGCCCCAGCATTTT. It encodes CASSLDVGTGTGSNQPQHF.